This T cell receptor beta chain was found in a study of cytomegalovirus exposure and HLA in healthy donors. For the study at large: Early released data had about 80 million unique TCRs, all coming from HLA-typed donors.

A remark on this clone: Its antigen remains unknown.

V was clipped by 5 bases and J by 3 bases; unmatched bases: 10. CDR3 length equals 16 residues. Germline assignment: CDR1 LNHDA and CDR2 SQIVND (reference sequence). Study conclusions and caveats: Equally common other TCR beta chains were less clonally expanded than HLA-associated ones, a later analysis found. CMV antigen specificity was confirmed in vitro for three CMV-associated chains. Per published accounts, TCR beta sequences correctly predicted the HLA-A and HLA-B alleles of most subjects.

PCR involved 60 Vbeta and 13 Jbeta primers. TCRdb keeps only in-frame clones here, not all; method: immunoSEQ multiplex PCR. The sample shows 100,000 to 150,000 clones, around four fifths of them seen only once. V and J are TRBV19 and TRBJ2-7; 10 bases are a match to TRBD1. Source material: PBMCs. The sequence was collected from a woman aged 40 to 50 in good health and CMV-seropositive. The CDR3 sequence is CASSAFRDRGRYEQYF. The CDR3 DNA sequence: TGTGCCAGTAGTGCATTCCGGGACAGGGGACGCTACGAGCAGTACTTC.